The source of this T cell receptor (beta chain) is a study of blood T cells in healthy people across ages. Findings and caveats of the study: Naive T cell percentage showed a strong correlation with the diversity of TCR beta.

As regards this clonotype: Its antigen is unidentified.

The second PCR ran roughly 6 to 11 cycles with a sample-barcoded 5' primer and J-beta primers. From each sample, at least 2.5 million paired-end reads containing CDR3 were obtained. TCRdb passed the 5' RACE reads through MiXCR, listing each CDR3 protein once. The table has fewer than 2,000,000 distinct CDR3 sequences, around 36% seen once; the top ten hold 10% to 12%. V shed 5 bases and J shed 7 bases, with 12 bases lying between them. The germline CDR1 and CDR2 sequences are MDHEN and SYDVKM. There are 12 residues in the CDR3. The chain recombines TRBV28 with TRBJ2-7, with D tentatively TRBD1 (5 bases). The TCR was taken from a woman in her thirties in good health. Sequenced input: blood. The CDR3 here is CASSPSGREQYF. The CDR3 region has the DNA TGTGCCAGCAGTCCCTCAGGGCGTGAGCAGTACTTC.